The source of this T cell receptor beta chain is a study of patients and donors after allogeneic stem cell transplantation. There are 12 residues in the CDR3. The germline V and J ends were trimmed by 7 bases and 6 bases, with 12 bases remaining between them. Per germline, CDR1 MNHEY and CDR2 SMNVEV (reference sequence). TCRdb fed the RT-PCR reads into MiXCR, producing one record per CDR3 protein. The sample yields roughly 190,000 distinct CDR3 sequences, about 40% seen once. This clonotype was observed a handful of times. Sample: blood, either unsorted or a sorted T cell fraction (not recorded which). The TCR originated in a human donor who was either an allogeneic HSCT recipient or a stem cell or donor lymphocyte infusion donor (not recorded which). It is not recorded whose cells these are; they may come from a transplant donor. The chain uses TRBV27 and TRBJ1-2; D remains unclear. The CDR3 protein is CASTLGYDGYTF. The CDR3 coding sequence is TGTGCCAGCACCTTAGGGTATGATGGCTACACCTTC.